This is a list of T cell receptor beta chains from one sample in a study of patients and donors after allogeneic stem cell transplantation. TCRdb processed the RT-PCR reads anew with MiXCR; each CDR3 protein has one entry. The profile shows approximately 150,000 distinct CDR3 sequences, 30% to 45% of them singletons. The source material was blood, either unsorted or a sorted T cell fraction (not recorded which). The origin of the receptors is a human donor who was either an allogeneic HSCT recipient or a stem cell or donor lymphocyte infusion donor (not recorded which). It is not recorded whose cells these are; they may come from a transplant donor. Each CDR3 is given with its conserved first and last residue. The D gene is left open where the match is weak. The listing skips clone size in some rows; elsewhere it reads once, few, many or a size class.

v_gene,d_gene,abundance,j_gene,CDR3aa,CDR3nt
TRBV9,NA,NA,TRBJ1-2,CASSVTSSGYTF,TGTGCCAGCAGCGTTACGAGTTCCGGCTACACCTTC
TRBV6-5,NA,few,TRBJ1-2,CASSYSDRPGGYTF,TGTGCCAGCAGTTACTCGGACCGTCCTGGTGGCTACACCTTC
TRBV2,NA,NA,TRBJ1-1,CASNSRGPNTEAFF,TGTGCCAGCAACTCTCGGGGACCGAACACTGAAGCTTTCTTT
TRBV3-1,NA,few,TRBJ2-1,CASSQVALEQFF,TGTGCCAGCAGCCAAGTCGCTCTTGAGCAGTTCTTC
TRBV9,NA,NA,TRBJ2-6,CASSETGGANVLTF,TGTGCCAGCAGCGAAACGGGTGGGGCCAACGTCCTGACTTTC
TRBV9,NA,NA,TRBJ2-2,CASSVGNTGELFF,TGTGCCAGCAGCGTCGGAAACACCGGGGAGCTGTTTTTT
TRBV20-1,TRBD1,few,TRBJ1-1,CSARFRDRGLTEAFF,TGCAGTGCTAGATTTCGGGACAGGGGGCTCACTGAAGCTTTCTTT
TRBV12-3/TRBV12-4,NA,NA,TRBJ2-5,CASSLEAPPQRTQYF,TGTGCCAGCAGTTTAGAGGCCCCGCCCCAGAGAACCCAGTACTTC
TRBV7-9,NA,few,TRBJ1-3,CASSSGSHSGNTIYF,TGTGCCAGCAGCTCAGGGTCCCACTCTGGAAACACCATATATTTT
TRBV5-5,TRBD1,NA,TRBJ1-1,CASSLLPRDRDTEAFF,TGTGCCAGCAGCCTACTGCCCCGGGACAGGGACACTGAAGCTTTCTTT
TRBV12-3/TRBV12-4,NA,few,TRBJ1-1,CASSFGGMNTEAFF,TGTGCCAGCAGTTTCGGAGGGATGAACACTGAAGCTTTCTTT
TRBV2,TRBD1,NA,TRBJ1-1,CASRKQGAFRNTEAFF,TGTGCCAGCAGAAAGCAGGGGGCGTTCCGGAACACTGAAGCTTTCTTT
TRBV12-3/TRBV12-4,NA,NA,TRBJ1-2,CASLWGYGYTF,TGTGCCAGTCTTTGGGGCTATGGCTACACCTTC
TRBV6-5,NA,few,TRBJ1-1,CASSYGREAFF,TGTGCCAGCAGTTACGGAAGAGAAGCTTTCTTT
TRBV12-3/TRBV12-4,TRBD1,NA,TRBJ1-1,CASTLGQGNTEAFF,TGTGCCAGCACCCTTGGACAGGGGAACACTGAAGCTTTCTTT
TRBV10-3,NA,few,TRBJ2-7,CAISDSNGQYF,TGTGCCATCAGTGACTCCAATGGGCAGTACTTC
TRBV7-8,TRBD2,NA,TRBJ2-2,CASSVGLAVNTGELFF,TGTGCCAGCAGCGTGGGACTAGCGGTTAACACCGGGGAGCTGTTTTTT
TRBV9,NA,NA,TRBJ1-2,CASSAPMGGHYGYTF,TGTGCCAGCAGCGCCCCGATGGGCGGCCACTATGGCTACACCTTC
TRBV18,NA,NA,TRBJ1-3,CASSPLRGKSGNTIYF,TGTGCCAGCTCACCATTGCGGGGAAAGTCTGGAAACACCATATATTTT
TRBV3-1,NA,NA,TRBJ2-7,CASSQVWTVSYEQYF,TGTGCCAGCAGCCAAGTATGGACAGTTTCCTACGAGCAGTACTTC
TRBV10-3,TRBD1,NA,TRBJ2-5,CAINPTGLFETQYF,TGTGCCATCAACCCGACAGGGCTTTTTGAGACCCAGTACTTC
TRBV12-3/TRBV12-4,TRBD2,NA,TRBJ2-1,CASSFAGGIYNEQFF,TGTGCCAGCAGTTTCGCGGGGGGCATCTACAATGAGCAGTTCTTC
TRBV7-2,NA,NA,TRBJ1-4,CASSLRGIKDTLDIEKLFF,TGTGCCAGCAGCTTACGGGGGATCAAGGACACCCTAGATATTGAAAAACTGTTTTTT
TRBV28,NA,many,TRBJ1-5,CASSLLGNQPQHF,TGTGCCAGCAGTTTATTAGGAAATCAGCCCCAGCATTTT
TRBV7-3,TRBD2,NA,TRBJ2-1,CASSFLTSGGQNEQFF,TGTGCCAGCAGCTTTCTTACTAGCGGGGGGCAGAATGAGCAGTTCTTC
TRBV4-2,NA,NA,TRBJ1-1,CASSQEAGLNTEAFF,TGTGCCAGCAGCCAAGAGGCCGGACTCAACACTGAAGCTTTCTTT
TRBV9,NA,NA,TRBJ2-5,CASSVAGGETETQYF,TGTGCCAGCAGCGTAGCTGGAGGAGAAACAGAGACCCAGTACTTC
TRBV2,TRBD1,few,TRBJ1-1,CASGDRGSSTEAFF,TGTGCCAGCGGAGACAGGGGATCGTCCACTGAAGCTTTCTTT
TRBV6-1,NA,NA,TRBJ1-2,CASMQLAYGYTF,TGTGCCAGCATGCAGCTCGCCTATGGCTACACCTTC
TRBV28,TRBD1,NA,TRBJ1-4,CASSYRDRDEKLFF,TGTGCCAGCAGTTACCGGGACAGGGATGAAAAACTGTTTTTT
TRBV24-1,TRBD1,few,TRBJ1-4,CATSDPGTGDEKLFF,TGTGCCACCAGTGACCCCGGGACAGGGGATGAAAAACTGTTTTTT
TRBV12-3/TRBV12-4,NA,few,TRBJ1-1,CASSPRRTAANTEAFF,TGTGCCAGCAGTCCCCGTCGGACGGCAGCGAACACTGAAGCTTTCTTT
TRBV12-3/TRBV12-4,NA,NA,TRBJ1-1,CASSPIGGWNSEAFF,TGTGCCAGCAGTCCGATAGGAGGGTGGAACTCTGAAGCTTTCTTT
TRBV12-3/TRBV12-4,NA,few,TRBJ1-1,CASSLVEMNTEAFF,TGTGCCAGCAGTTTGGTAGAAATGAACACTGAAGCTTTCTTT
TRBV12-3/TRBV12-4,NA,NA,TRBJ2-5,CASSSLGLDKETQYF,TGTGCCAGCAGTTCCCTGGGGCTGGACAAAGAGACCCAGTACTTC
TRBV20-1,TRBD1,NA,TRBJ1-1,CSSTGGGLPEAFF,TGCAGTAGTACAGGGGGCGGACTTCCTGAAGCTTTCTTT
TRBV13,NA,NA,TRBJ2-2,CASSWSNGLTGELFF,TGTGCCAGCAGCTGGTCAAACGGGCTTACCGGGGAGCTGTTTTTT
TRBV12-3/TRBV12-4,NA,NA,TRBJ1-1,CASSISTEAFF,TGTGCCAGCAGTATAAGCACTGAAGCTTTCTTT
TRBV24-1,NA,NA,TRBJ1-1,CATSVGDTEAFF,TGTGCCACCAGTGTAGGGGATACTGAAGCTTTCTTT
TRBV9,NA,few,TRBJ2-2,CASSAAVSTGELFF,TGTGCCAGCAGCGCCGCCGTTTCCACCGGGGAGCTGTTTTTT
TRBV9,NA,NA,TRBJ2-7,CASSVGDRAYEQYF,TGTGCCAGCAGCGTAGGGGATCGGGCCTACGAGCAGTACTTC
TRBV6-6,NA,NA,TRBJ1-6,CASSYSGNWGPSSYDSPLHF,TGTGCCAGCAGTTACTCAGGGAATTGGGGCCCCAGCTCCTATGATTCACCCCTCCACTTT
TRBV12-3/TRBV12-4,TRBD1,few,TRBJ2-3,CASSLQGASTDTQYF,TGTGCCAGCAGCCTACAGGGGGCCTCCACAGATACGCAGTATTTT
TRBV3-1,TRBD1,NA,TRBJ2-3,CASSQVLAGTGDTQYF,TGTGCCAGCAGCCAAGTATTGGCAGGGACAGGGGATACGCAGTATTTT
TRBV9,NA,NA,TRBJ2-5,CASSVQSGQPGETQYF,TGTGCCAGCAGCGTACAATCGGGACAACCTGGGGAGACCCAGTACTTC